Sequencing of this TCR beta chain was carried out in a study of human T cells and chemical hapten exposure. Between the trimmed V and J ends, which lost 4 bases and 1 base, there was a span of 16 bases. Germline assignment: CDR1 LGHDT and CDR2 YNNKEL (reference sequence). The CDR3 length is 16 residues. The time point is: patch test 2, 6 weeks after DPC sensitization. Treatment in this sample: therapeutic diphenylcyclopropenone sensitization with weekly scalp DPC. Each CDR3 protein gets one entry after TCRdb re-called the RACE reads with MiXCR. This table holds over 100,000 distinct CDR3 sequences, roughly a tenth found once.

The genes are TRBV3-1 and TRBJ1-1; D not certain. This sample comprised whole blood, obtained in connection with sensitization to the hapten diphenylcyclopropenone (DPC). This TCR was recovered from a woman aged 35 to 49 with alopecia areata. Some clones in this sample may be carry-over from other donors' samples. CDR3 nucleotides: TGTGCCAGCAGCCCCGACCGGAGGGCTGGGAACACTGAAGCTTTCTTT. It translates to CASSPDRRAGNTEAFF.